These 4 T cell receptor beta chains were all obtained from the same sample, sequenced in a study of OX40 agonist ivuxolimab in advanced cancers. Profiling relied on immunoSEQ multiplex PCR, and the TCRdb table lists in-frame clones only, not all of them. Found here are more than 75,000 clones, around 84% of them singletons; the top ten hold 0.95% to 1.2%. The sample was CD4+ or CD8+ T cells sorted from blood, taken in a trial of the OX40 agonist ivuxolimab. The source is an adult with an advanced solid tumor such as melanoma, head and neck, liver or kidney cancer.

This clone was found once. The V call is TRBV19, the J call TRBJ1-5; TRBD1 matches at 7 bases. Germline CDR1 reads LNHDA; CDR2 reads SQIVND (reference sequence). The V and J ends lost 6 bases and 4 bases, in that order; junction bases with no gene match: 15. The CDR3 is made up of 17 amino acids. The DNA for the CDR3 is TGTGCCAGTAGCAAACCCAGGGGGGATTCCTTTAATCAGCCCCAGCATTTT. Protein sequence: CASSKPRGDSFNQPQHF.

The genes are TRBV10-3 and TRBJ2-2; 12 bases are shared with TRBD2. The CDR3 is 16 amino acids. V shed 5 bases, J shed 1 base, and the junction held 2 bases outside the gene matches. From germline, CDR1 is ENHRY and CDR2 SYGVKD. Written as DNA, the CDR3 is TGTGCCATCAGTAAGACTAGCGGGGGGAACACCGGGGAGCTGTTTTTT. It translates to CAISKTSGGNTGELFF.

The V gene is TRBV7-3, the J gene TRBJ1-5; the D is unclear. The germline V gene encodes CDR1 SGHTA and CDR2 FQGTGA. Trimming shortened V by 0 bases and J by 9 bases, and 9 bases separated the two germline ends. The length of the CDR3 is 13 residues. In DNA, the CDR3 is TGTGCCAGCAGCTTAACCCCCTTGTCGCCCCAGCATTTT. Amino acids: CASSLTPLSPQHF.

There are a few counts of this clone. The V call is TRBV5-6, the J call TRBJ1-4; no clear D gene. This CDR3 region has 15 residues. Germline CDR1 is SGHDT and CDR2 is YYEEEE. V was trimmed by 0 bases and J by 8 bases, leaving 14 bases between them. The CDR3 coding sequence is TGTGCCAGCAGCTTGGGAGGGCGAGGAGGAGAAAAACTGTTTTTT. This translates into CASSLGGRGGEKLFF. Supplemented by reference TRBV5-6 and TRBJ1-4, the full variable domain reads DAGVTQSPTHLIKTRGQQVTLRCSPKSGHDTVSWYQQALGQGPQFIFQYYEEEERQRGNFPDRFSGHQFPNYSSELNVNALLLGDSALYLCASSLGGRGGEKLFFGSGTQLSVL.